These T cell receptor beta chains were read from a single sample in a study of human T cells and chemical hapten exposure. TCRdb itself ran the RACE reads through MiXCR, one entry per CDR3 protein. This sample has more than 300,000 distinct CDR3 sequences, with around 5.5% found just once. Sequences were derived from whole blood, sampled in connection with sensitization to the hapten diphenylcyclopropenone (DPC). The receptor source for this set is a woman aged 18-29 years with alopecia areata. Some clones in this sample may be carry-over from other donors' samples. The CDR3 runs from the conserved cysteine through the conserved F or W. The order of the fields is J gene, D gene, clone size, V gene, CDR3 protein, CDR3 DNA. A D gene is named only where the DNA matches it firmly. Only some rows state a clone size, as once, few, many or a class for expanded clones.

J gene: TRBJ1-2
D gene: -
clone size: -
V gene: TRBV24-1
CDR3 protein: CATSDPRPNYGYTF
CDR3 DNA: TGTGCCACCAGTGATCCCCGCCCTAACTATGGCTACACCTTC

J gene: TRBJ1-6
D gene: TRBD1
clone size: few
V gene: TRBV6-5
CDR3 protein: CASSRGSEDSPLHF
CDR3 DNA: TGTGCCAGCAGCAGGGGGTCAGAAGATTCACCCCTCCACTTT

J gene: TRBJ2-5
D gene: TRBD2
clone size: -
V gene: TRBV6-6
CDR3 protein: CASSSNSGGATETQYF
CDR3 DNA: TGTGCCAGCAGCTCAAATAGCGGGGGGGCCACGGAGACCCAGTACTTC

J gene: TRBJ2-1
D gene: -
clone size: -
V gene: TRBV12-3/TRBV12-4
CDR3 protein: CASSLYRSSYNEQFF
CDR3 DNA: TGTGCCAGCAGTTTATACAGGAGCTCCTACAATGAGCAGTTCTTC

J gene: TRBJ2-3
D gene: TRBD1
clone size: -
V gene: TRBV6-2/TRBV6-3
CDR3 protein: CASSYGPGTGDSTDTQYF
CDR3 DNA: TGTGCCAGCAGTTACGGTCCCGGGACAGGGGATAGCACAGATACGCAGTATTTT

J gene: TRBJ2-1
D gene: TRBD2
clone size: few
V gene: TRBV12-3/TRBV12-4
CDR3 protein: CASSSFAGGIWNEQFF
CDR3 DNA: TGTGCCAGCAGTTCTTTCGCGGGGGGAATTTGGAATGAGCAGTTCTTC

J gene: TRBJ2-1
D gene: -
clone size: many
V gene: TRBV6-6
CDR3 protein: CASSYSLYNEQFF
CDR3 DNA: TGTGCCAGCAGTTACTCTCTGTACAATGAGCAGTTCTTC

J gene: TRBJ2-6
D gene: -
clone size: many
V gene: TRBV12-3/TRBV12-4
CDR3 protein: CASPRNSGANVLTF
CDR3 DNA: TGTGCCAGCCCCCGGAACTCTGGGGCCAACGTCCTGACTTTC

J gene: TRBJ1-6
D gene: -
clone size: -
V gene: TRBV5-1
CDR3 protein: CASSLFSAGNSPLHF
CDR3 DNA: TGCGCCAGCAGTCTGTTTTCGGCAGGGAATTCACCCCTCCACTTT

J gene: TRBJ1-6
D gene: -
clone size: -
V gene: TRBV13
CDR3 protein: CASSPGIPYNSPLHF
CDR3 DNA: TGTGCCAGCAGCCCGGGGATCCCCTATAATTCACCCCTCCACTTT

J gene: TRBJ2-3
D gene: -
clone size: few
V gene: TRBV5-4
CDR3 protein: CASSLDQKNTDTQYF
CDR3 DNA: TGTGCCAGCAGCTTGGATCAAAAAAACACAGATACGCAGTATTTT

J gene: TRBJ1-1
D gene: -
clone size: few
V gene: TRBV27
CDR3 protein: CASSRQFGDTEAFF
CDR3 DNA: TGTGCCAGCAGTCGACAGTTCGGGGACACTGAAGCTTTCTTT

J gene: TRBJ2-1
D gene: TRBD2
clone size: many
V gene: TRBV2
CDR3 protein: CASTPPGLEDGEQFF
CDR3 DNA: TGTGCCAGCACCCCACCGGGACTAGAAGACGGTGAGCAGTTCTTC

J gene: TRBJ1-5
D gene: -
clone size: -
V gene: TRBV4-1
CDR3 protein: CASSQDFRQIAQPQHF
CDR3 DNA: TGCGCCAGCAGCCAAGATTTCAGGCAGATAGCGCAGCCCCAGCATTTT

J gene: TRBJ2-5
D gene: -
clone size: -
V gene: TRBV3-1
CDR3 protein: CASSQNNPGLQETQYF
CDR3 DNA: TGTGCCAGCAGCCAAAATAACCCGGGACTCCAAGAGACCCAGTACTTC

J gene: TRBJ2-6
D gene: -
clone size: many
V gene: TRBV7-2
CDR3 protein: CAGTISGANVLTF
CDR3 DNA: TGTGCCGGGACAATCTCTGGGGCCAACGTCCTGACTTTC

J gene: TRBJ1-1
D gene: TRBD1
clone size: many
V gene: TRBV7-9
CDR3 protein: CASSLVRGQGMNTEAFF
CDR3 DNA: TGTGCCAGCAGCTTAGTCAGGGGGCAGGGCATGAACACTGAAGCTTTCTTT

J gene: TRBJ2-3
D gene: TRBD2
clone size: few
V gene: TRBV20-1
CDR3 protein: CSAGLSGGGDTQYF
CDR3 DNA: TGCAGTGCTGGGCTTAGCGGGGGCGGGGATACGCAGTATTTT